This TCR beta chain was sequenced in a study of CD8+ T cells in alopecia areata. cDNA prepared by RNA extraction and subsequent reverse transcription served as the template for sequencing. Assay: immunoSEQ multiplex PCR; the TCRdb copy retains only in-frame clones and omits some. The sample holds around 250,000 clones, 67% seen once. This sample comprised CD4+ T cells sorted from blood, obtained at week 0. The TCR sequence derives from a human donor with alopecia areata.

CDR3 nucleotide sequence: TGCGCCAGTACCCCGGGACAGCTGAACACTGAAGCTTTCTTT. Amino acids: CASTPGQLNTEAFF. V usage is TRBV5-1 and J usage is TRBJ1-1; 7 bases map to TRBD1. CDR1 and CDR2 (germline): SGHRS, YFSETQ. This CDR3 contains 14 residues. V was clipped by 8 bases and J by 0 bases; unmatched bases: 7.